Following are 27 T cell receptor beta chains from one sample sequenced in a study of T cell responses to AZD1222 COVID-19 vaccine. Measured with immunoSEQ multiplex PCR; TCRdb has only the in-frame clones, and not every one. Of roughly 150,000 clones in the sample, roughly 87% were seen once. The specimen was peripheral blood, collected 28 days after the second AZD1222 dose. The origin of the receptors is an adult who received the AZD1222 COVID-19 vaccine.

The genes are TRBV5-1 and TRBJ1-1; D is possibly TRBD1 (6 bases). CDR1 and CDR2 from the germline V gene are SGHRS and YFSETQ. Deletions cut 3 bases from V and 1 base from J, with 13 bases between. The CDR3 runs to 15 residues. CDR3 amino acids: CASSSAGAENTEAFF. As DNA, the CDR3 is TGCGCCAGCAGCTCGGCGGGGGCGGAGAACACTGAAGCTTTCTTT.

V gene TRBV4-3 combines with J gene TRBJ1-1; D remains ambiguous. Trimming left V 5 bases short and J 0 bases short, with 10 bases between. The CDR3 is made up of 14 amino acids. CDR1 and CDR2 (germline): LGHNA, YSLEER. The CDR3 coding sequence is TGCGCCAGCAGCGTAGGGTCCATGAACACTGAAGCTTTCTTT. Protein product: CASSVGSMNTEAFF.

The DNA for the CDR3 is TGTGCCATCAGTGAACAGGGGAGCACTGAAGCTTTCTTT. The encoded protein is CAISEQGSTEAFF. The rearrangement links TRBV10-3 to TRBJ1-1, with 7 bases matching TRBD1. The CDR3 is made up of 13 amino acids. Germline trimming cut 3 bases from V and 4 bases from J; bases unmatched to any gene: 2. Per germline, CDR1 ENHRY and CDR2 SYGVKD.

V is TRBV10-3 and J is TRBJ2-2; possibly TRBD2 for D (5 bases). Trimming removed 3 bases from V and 1 base from J, with 15 bases in between. Germline values: CDR1 ENHRY, CDR2 SYGVKD. The CDR3 covers 17 residues. CDR3 DNA: TGTGCCATCAGTGATTTGAGTGGCGGACTGAACACCGGGGAGCTGTTTTTT. It yields the protein CAISDLSGGLNTGELFF.

The gene calls are TRBV5-1 and TRBJ2-7; maybe TRBD2 (6 bases). Germline values: CDR1 SGHRS, CDR2 YFSETQ. The CDR3 is 14 amino acids. Trimming stripped 0 bases from V and 3 bases from J, with 10 bases between. The CDR3 protein is CASSLAGGGYEQYF. In nucleotides, the CDR3 is TGCGCCAGCAGCTTGGCTGGGGGAGGCTACGAGCAGTACTTC.

This chain uses TRBV7-2 with TRBJ1-2, with a possible D match to TRBD1 (5 bases). Trimming removed 5 bases from V and 3 bases from J, with 22 bases in between. Germline CDR1 reads SGHTA; CDR2 reads FQGNSA. The CDR3 is made up of 17 amino acids. The DNA for the CDR3 is TGTGCCAGCAGCACCCGCTTCGGCCCCAGGGAGGACTATGGCTACACCTTC. As protein: CASSTRFGPREDYGYTF.

J is TRBJ2-1 and V is TRBV11-2; 7 bases are shared with TRBD1. Germline CDR1 is SGHAT and CDR2 is FQNNGV. With 2 bases clipped from V and 5 bases from J, the junction kept 6 bases outside the gene matches. The CDR3 covers 15 residues. The CDR3 DNA sequence: TGTGCCAGCAGCTTATGGCAGGGGGTTAACAATGAGCAGTTCTTC. Protein sequence: CASSLWQGVNNEQFF.

V is TRBV6-5 and J is TRBJ1-2, with 7 bases fitting TRBD1. The CDR3 covers 14 residues. Germline lookup yields CDR1 MNHEY and CDR2 SVGAGI. The junction had 4 bases not matched to a gene; V was cut back by 2 bases and J by 4 bases. The CDR3 nucleotides are TGTGCCAGCAGTTACGCAGGGGGAGTCTATGGCTACACCTTC. Amino acid sequence: CASSYAGGVYGYTF.

This clone was observed a handful of times. The chain links TRBV27 to TRBJ2-7; no reliable D call. The CDR3 is 13 amino acids. Trimming pared 2 bases from V and 2 bases from J, leaving 7 bases between. CDR1 is MNHEY and CDR2 is SMNVEV in the germline V gene (reference sequence). The CDR3 coding sequence is TGTGCCAGCAGTTTAACAGTAACCTACGAGCAGTACTTC. Residues: CASSLTVTYEQYF.

This chain connects TRBV2 to TRBJ2-3; weak D call: TRBD2 (5 bases). The V gene lost 6 bases and the J gene lost 1 base, with 20 bases spanning the gap. The CDR3 spans 17 residues. Germline-derived CDR1 and CDR2 are SNHLY and FYNNEI. The CDR3: CASSYPHRGWGTDTQYF. The CDR3 DNA follows: TGTGCCAGCAGCTACCCCCACCGGGGATGGGGCACAGATACGCAGTATTTT. The variable domain in full, completed from reference TRBV2 and TRBJ2-3, reads EPEVTQTPSHQVTQMGQEVILRCVPISNHLYFYWYRQILGQKVEFLVSFYNNEISEKSEIFDDQFSVERPDGSNFTLKIRSTKLEDSAMYFCASSYPHRGWGTDTQYFGPGTRLTVL.

The chain is built from TRBV2 and TRBJ1-6; D is uncertain. V was shortened by 8 bases and J by 7 bases, with 15 bases between the two germline ends. The CDR3 has 14 amino acids. CDR1 is SNHLY, CDR2 FYNNEI, per germline. CDR3 coding DNA: TGTGCCAGCTCGCTTATGCAGACAAATTCACCCCTCCACTTT. It encodes CASSLMQTNSPLHF.

The chain combines TRBV13 with TRBJ2-3, with 10 bases identical to TRBD2. The CDR3 runs to 17 residues. Trimming removed 5 bases from V and 2 bases from J; junction bases left unmatched: 10. Germline CDR1 PRHDT, CDR2 FYEKMQ (reference sequence). DNA for the CDR3: TGTGCCAGCAGCCAGTCACTAGCGGGGAAGACCACAGATACGCAGTATTTT. Residues: CASSQSLAGKTTDTQYF.

The chain uses TRBV12-1 and TRBJ1-1. TRBV12-1 is designated a pseudogene. The CDR3 extends over 12 amino acids. The CDR3 protein is CPPAHMNTEAFF. CDR3 bases: TGTCCACCAGCTCACATGAACACTGAAGCTTTCTTT.

Here the CDR3 reads CASSLLPRDTQYF. As DNA, the CDR3 is TGTGCCAGCAGCCTACTCCCCAGGGATACGCAGTATTTT. V usage is TRBV5-4 and J usage is TRBJ2-3; D is ambiguous. Germline CDR1 reads SGHNT; CDR2 reads YYREEE (reference sequence). The CDR3 is made up of 13 amino acids. V was cut by 4 bases and J by 6 bases, with 12 bases left in between.

The rearrangement joins TRBV18 to TRBJ1-3; 7 nucleotides agree with TRBD1. The J segment lost 0 bases and the V segment lost 3 bases, leaving 5 bases of the junction unmatched. This CDR3 has 16 residues. CDR1 and CDR2 from the germline V gene are KGHSH and LQKENI. CDR3: CASSPWDSSSGNTIYF. The CDR3 DNA follows: TGTGCCAGCTCACCGTGGGACAGCTCCTCTGGAAACACCATATATTTT.

This clone was seen a few times. Other DNA sequences from this sample encode an identical CDR3 as well. The CDR3 loop reads CASSSPGGYTF. DNA of the CDR3: TGTGCCAGCAGCTCCCCGGGAGGATACACCTTC. The V call is TRBV6-5, the J call TRBJ1-2; D gene ambiguous. In germline, CDR1 is MNHEY, CDR2 SVGAGI. CDR3 length equals 11 residues. V lost 6 bases and J lost 11, with 13 bases in between.

This chain uses TRBV9 with TRBJ2-2, with D possibly TRBD1 on 5 matching bases. The CDR3 loop spans 14 amino acids. V shed 4 bases and J shed 1 base, with 8 bases lying between them. Looked up from germline, CDR1 is SGDLS and CDR2 is YYNGEE. CDR3 sequence (DNA): TGTGCCAGCAGCACCGGACAGAACACCGGGGAGCTGTTTTTT. Translation: CASSTGQNTGELFF.

The chain has TRBV7-2 and TRBJ2-6; TRBD1 matches 8 bases. This CDR3 has 15 residues. The ends lost 5 bases at V and 0 bases at J; junction bases unmatched: 0. Germline CDR1 and CDR2: SGHTA and FQGNSA. This CDR3 is CASSGQGSGANVLTF. CDR3 nucleotides: TGTGCCAGCAGCGGACAGGGCTCTGGGGCCAACGTCCTGACTTTC.

The chain is built from TRBV4-2 and TRBJ2-1; TRBD2 agrees at 8 bases. The CDR3 is 17 amino acids. Germline V CDR1 and CDR2: LGHNA, YNFKEQ. V was clipped by 3 bases and J by 0 bases; unmatched bases: 7. CDR3 DNA sequence: TGTGCCAGCAGCCACGGGGGCGGGGGGACCTCCTACAATGAGCAGTTCTTC. Translating gives CASSHGGGGTSYNEQFF.

The J gene is TRBJ2-3, the V gene TRBV7-7; tentatively, D is TRBD2 (6 bases). The CDR3 length is 17 residues. Trimming removed 6 bases at V and 1 base at J, with 20 bases between. CDR1 is SSHAT, CDR2 FNYEAQ, per germline (reference sequence). The CDR3 nucleotides are TGTGCCAGCAGTCCTAAGGGGCTTGGAGGGGGCACAGATACGCAGTATTTT. Protein product: CASSPKGLGGGTDTQYF. Full variable domain (outside the CDR3, taken from reference TRBV7-7 and TRBJ2-3): GAGVSQSPRYKVTKRGQDVTLRCDPISSHATLYWYQQALGQGPEFLTYFNYEAQPDKSGLPSDRFSAERPEGSISTLTIQRTEQRDSAMYRCASSPKGLGGGTDTQYFGPGTRLTVL.

The J gene is TRBJ1-2, the V gene TRBV5-1, with no clear D. The germline V gene encodes CDR1 SGHRS and CDR2 YFSETQ. The V and J ends lost 0 bases and 6 bases respectively, with 15 bases between them. The CDR3 contains 15 residues. CDR3 sequence (DNA): TGCGCCAGCAGCTTGGCCGGCGGAGGTTATGATGGCTACACCTTC. Amino acids: CASSLAGGGYDGYTF.

This chain connects TRBV27 to TRBJ1-2, with D tentatively TRBD1 (6 bases). The V end was cut by 0 bases, the J end by 2 bases, with 13 bases between. This CDR3 comprises 16 residues. From germline, CDR1 is MNHEY and CDR2 SMNVEV (reference sequence). The DNA for the CDR3 is TGTGCCAGCAGTTTATCGCGGCAGGGGAACAACTATGGCTACACCTTC. Its translation: CASSLSRQGNNYGYTF.

This clone showed up just once. This rearrangement joins TRBV7-9 to TRBJ1-6; perhaps TRBD1 as D (6 bases). Germline lookup yields CDR1 SEHNR and CDR2 FQNEAQ (reference sequence). Trimming stripped 5 bases from V and 8 bases from J, with 13 bases between. CDR3 length equals 14 residues. CDR3 DNA sequence: TGTGCCAGCAGCCCAAGCGGGGGCTATTCACCCCTCCACTTT. Its protein is CASSPSGGYSPLHF. The variable domain in full, with the rest retrieved from reference TRBV7-9 and TRBJ1-6, is DTGVSQNPRHKITKRGQNVTFRCDPISEHNRLYWYRQTLGQGPEFLTYFQNEAQLEKSRLLSDRFSAERPKGSFSTLEIQRTEQGDSAMYLCASSPSGGYSPLHFGNGTRLTVT.

This clone was detected a few times. V gene TRBV7-6 combines with J gene TRBJ1-3, with D hard to call. The CDR3 contains 13 residues. The germline V and J ends were trimmed by 5 bases and 3 bases, with 8 bases remaining between them. The germline V gene has CDR1 SGHVS and CDR2 FNYEAQ. CDR3 sequence: CASSLGLGNTIYF. The CDR3 DNA reads as TGTGCCAGCAGCCTAGGACTTGGAAACACCATATATTTT.

V and J are TRBV7-2 and TRBJ2-7, with 9 nucleotides matching TRBD2. Germline V gives CDR1 SGHTA, CDR2 FQGNSA. V lost 5 bases and J lost 2; bases outside the gene matches: 1. CDR3 size: 13 residues. DNA for the CDR3: TGTGCCAGCAGCCGGACTAGCGCCTACGAGCAGTACTTC. Translating it yields CASSRTSAYEQYF.

The chain employs TRBV7-2 and TRBJ2-7; D is possibly TRBD1 (6 bases). The CDR3 has 15 residues. From germline, CDR1 is SGHTA and CDR2 FQGNSA. V lost 0 bases to trimming and J lost 2 bases, with 11 bases between them. The CDR3 region is CASSLAGQQPYEQYF. The DNA for the CDR3 is TGTGCCAGCAGCTTAGCCGGACAGCAACCCTACGAGCAGTACTTC.

This rearrangement joins TRBV14 to TRBJ2-1; 7 bases line up with TRBD1. The CDR3 runs 16 residues. The V gene end was trimmed by 1 base and the J gene end by 4 bases; junction bases not matched to a gene: 7. CDR1 is SGHDN and CDR2 is FVKESK in the germline V gene. CDR3 in amino acids: CASSQVLVRGYNEQFF. In DNA, the CDR3 is TGTGCCAGCAGCCAAGTTCTGGTCAGGGGGTACAATGAGCAGTTCTTC.